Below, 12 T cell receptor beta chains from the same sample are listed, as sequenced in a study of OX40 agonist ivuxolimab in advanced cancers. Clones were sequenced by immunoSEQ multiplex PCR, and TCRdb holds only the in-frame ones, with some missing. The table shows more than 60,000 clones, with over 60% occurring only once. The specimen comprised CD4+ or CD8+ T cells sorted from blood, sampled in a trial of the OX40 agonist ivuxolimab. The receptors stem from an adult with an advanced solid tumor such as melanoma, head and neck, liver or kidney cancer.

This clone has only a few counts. CDR3: CASSLGFGQGSETQYF. As DNA, the CDR3 is TGCGCCAGCAGCTTGGGTTTCGGGCAGGGGAGCGAGACCCAGTACTTC. The rearrangement links TRBV5-1 to TRBJ2-5, with D perhaps matching TRBD1 (6 bases). CDR3 length: 16 residues. Germline CDR1 reads SGHRS; CDR2 reads YFSETQ. The V and J ends lost 0 bases and 5 bases respectively, with 17 bases between them.

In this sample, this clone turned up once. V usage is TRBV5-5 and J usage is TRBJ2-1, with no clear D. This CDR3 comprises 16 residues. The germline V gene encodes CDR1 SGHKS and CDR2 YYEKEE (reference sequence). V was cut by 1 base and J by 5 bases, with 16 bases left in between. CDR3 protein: CASSLLVGRQNNEQFF. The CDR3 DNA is TGTGCCAGCAGCTTGCTCGTGGGCAGACAAAACAATGAGCAGTTCTTC.

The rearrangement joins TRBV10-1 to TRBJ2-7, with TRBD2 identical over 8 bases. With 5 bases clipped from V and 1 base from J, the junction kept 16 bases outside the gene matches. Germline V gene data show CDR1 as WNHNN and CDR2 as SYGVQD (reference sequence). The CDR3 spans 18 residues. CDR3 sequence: CASSPQTSGGGESYEQYF. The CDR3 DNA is TGCGCCAGCAGTCCACAAACCTCCGGGGGGGGAGAGTCCTACGAGCAGTACTTC.

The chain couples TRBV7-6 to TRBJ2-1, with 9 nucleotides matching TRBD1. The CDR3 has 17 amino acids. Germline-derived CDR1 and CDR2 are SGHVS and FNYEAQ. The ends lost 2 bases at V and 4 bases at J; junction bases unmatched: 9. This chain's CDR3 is CASSLWGGDRVYNEQFF. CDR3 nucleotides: TGTGCCAGCAGCTTATGGGGAGGGGACAGGGTATACAATGAGCAGTTCTTC.

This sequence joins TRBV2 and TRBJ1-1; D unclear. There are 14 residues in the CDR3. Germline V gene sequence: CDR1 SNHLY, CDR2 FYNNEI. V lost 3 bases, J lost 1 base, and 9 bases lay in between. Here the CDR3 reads CASSEDVPNTEAFF. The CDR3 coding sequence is TGTGCCAGCAGTGAGGATGTACCGAACACTGAAGCTTTCTTT.

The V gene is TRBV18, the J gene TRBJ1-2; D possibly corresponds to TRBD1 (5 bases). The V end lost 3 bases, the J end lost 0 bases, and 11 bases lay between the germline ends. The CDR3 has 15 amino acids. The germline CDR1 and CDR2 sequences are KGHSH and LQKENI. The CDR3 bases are TGTGCCAGCTCACCGGGGGGAGAAGCTAACTATGGCTACACCTTC. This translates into CASSPGGEANYGYTF.

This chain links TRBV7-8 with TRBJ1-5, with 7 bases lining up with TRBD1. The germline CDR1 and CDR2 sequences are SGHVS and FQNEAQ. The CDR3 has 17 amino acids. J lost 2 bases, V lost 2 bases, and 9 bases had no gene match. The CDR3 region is CASSLHEGARGNQPQHF. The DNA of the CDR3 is TGTGCCAGCAGCTTACATGAGGGGGCGCGGGGCAATCAGCCCCAGCATTTT.

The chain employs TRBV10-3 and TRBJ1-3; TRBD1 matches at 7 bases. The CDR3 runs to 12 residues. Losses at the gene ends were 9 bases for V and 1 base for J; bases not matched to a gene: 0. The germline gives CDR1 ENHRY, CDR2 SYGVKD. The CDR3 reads CAIQGSGNTIYF. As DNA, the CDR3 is TGTGCCATACAGGGGTCTGGAAACACCATATATTTT.

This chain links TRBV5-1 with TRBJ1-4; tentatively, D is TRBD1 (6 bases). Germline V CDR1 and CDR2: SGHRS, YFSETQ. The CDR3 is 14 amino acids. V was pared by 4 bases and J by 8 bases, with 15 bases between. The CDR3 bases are TGCGCCAGCAGCCTCGGAACAGGGCGAGAAAAACTGTTTTTT. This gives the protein CASSLGTGREKLFF.

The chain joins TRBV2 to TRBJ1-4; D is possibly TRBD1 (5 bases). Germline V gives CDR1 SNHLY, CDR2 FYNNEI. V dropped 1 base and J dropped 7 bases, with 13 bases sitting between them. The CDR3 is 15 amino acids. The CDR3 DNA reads TGTGCCAGCAGTGAAGACACGGGGGGAGGTGAAAAACTGTTTTTT. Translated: CASSEDTGGGEKLFF. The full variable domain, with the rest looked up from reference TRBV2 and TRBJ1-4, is EPEVTQTPSHQVTQMGQEVILRCVPISNHLYFYWYRQILGQKVEFLVSFYNNEISEKSEIFDDQFSVERPDGSNFTLKIRSTKLEDSAMYFCASSEDTGGGEKLFFGSGTQLSVL.

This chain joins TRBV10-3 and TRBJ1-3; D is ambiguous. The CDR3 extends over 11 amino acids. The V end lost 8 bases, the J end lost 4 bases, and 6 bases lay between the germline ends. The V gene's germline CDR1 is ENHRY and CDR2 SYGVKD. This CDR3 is CAIRRGNTIYF. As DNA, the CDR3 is TGTGCCATCCGTAGGGGAAACACCATATATTTT.

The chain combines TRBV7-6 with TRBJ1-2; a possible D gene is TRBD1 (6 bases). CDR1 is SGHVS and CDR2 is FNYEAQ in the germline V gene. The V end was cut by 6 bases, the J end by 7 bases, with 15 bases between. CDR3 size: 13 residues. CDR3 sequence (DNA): TGTGCCAGCAGTCAAGGACAGACCGGTGGCTACACCTTC. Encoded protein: CASSQGQTGGYTF.